This T cell receptor beta chain was documented in a study of blood T cell repertoires in COVID-19. Study in general: Acute-phase and convalescent COVID-19 samples originated in the United States, Italy and Spain. PBMCs, B-cell-depleted T cells, or T cells provided the cDNA or gDNA that made up the material.

V gave up 0 bases and J gave up 4 bases, with 13 bases separating them. The germline V gene has CDR1 SGHTS and CDR2 YDEGEE. The CDR3 sequence is 15 residues long. Original data processing: Amplification from reference gene primers served as the basis for estimated nucleated cell counts. This table comes from immunoSEQ multiplex PCR, and its TCRdb copy is limited to in-frame clones, with some not included. The V and J calls and clone size are taken from that table; D and trimming were inferred from the DNA. The repertoire holds roughly 330,000 clones, with roughly 90% as singletons. In Seattle, patients joined the study during active infection and were tracked longitudinally.

This TCR derives from a man aged 30-40 years with COVID-19, enrolled during active disease. Sequencing input: peripheral blood. This sequence joins TRBV5-8 and TRBJ1-1; no clear D. The CDR3 spells CASSLARSGATEAFF. CDR3 coding DNA: TGTGCCAGCAGCTTGGCCCGGTCAGGCGCCACTGAAGCTTTCTTT.